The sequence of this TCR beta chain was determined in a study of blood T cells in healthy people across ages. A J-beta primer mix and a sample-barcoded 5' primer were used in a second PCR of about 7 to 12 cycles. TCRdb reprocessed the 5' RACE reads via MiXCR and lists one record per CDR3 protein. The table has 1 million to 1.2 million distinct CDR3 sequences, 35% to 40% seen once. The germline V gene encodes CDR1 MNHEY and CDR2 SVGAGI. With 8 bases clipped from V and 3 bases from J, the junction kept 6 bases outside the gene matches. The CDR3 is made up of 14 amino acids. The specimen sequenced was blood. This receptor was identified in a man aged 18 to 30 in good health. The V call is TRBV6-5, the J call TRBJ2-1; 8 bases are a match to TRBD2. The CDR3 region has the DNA TGTGCCAGCCAAAGCGGGGGTCTCTACAATGAGCAGTTCTTC. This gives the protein CASQSGGLYNEQFF.